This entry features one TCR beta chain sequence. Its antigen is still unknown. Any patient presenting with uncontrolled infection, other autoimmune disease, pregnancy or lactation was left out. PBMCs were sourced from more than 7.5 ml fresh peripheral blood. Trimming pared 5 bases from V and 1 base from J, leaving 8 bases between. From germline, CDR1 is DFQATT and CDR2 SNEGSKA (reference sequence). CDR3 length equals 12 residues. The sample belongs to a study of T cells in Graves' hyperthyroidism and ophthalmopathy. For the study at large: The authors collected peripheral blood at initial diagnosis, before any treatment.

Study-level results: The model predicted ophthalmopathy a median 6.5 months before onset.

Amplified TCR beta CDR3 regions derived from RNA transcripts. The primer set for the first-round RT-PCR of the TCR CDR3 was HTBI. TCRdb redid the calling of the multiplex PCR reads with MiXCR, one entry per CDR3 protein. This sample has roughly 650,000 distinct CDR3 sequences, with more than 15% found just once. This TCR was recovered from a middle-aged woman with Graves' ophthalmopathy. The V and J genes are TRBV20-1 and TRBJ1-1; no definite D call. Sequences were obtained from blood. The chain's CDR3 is CSAGRGNTEAFF. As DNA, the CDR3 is TGCAGTGCTGGTCGGGGGAACACTGAAGCTTTCTTT.